This T cell receptor (beta chain) was recovered during a study of neurological immune-mediated disorders. The method for making cDNA was 5'RACE, and it used 10-nucleotide random UMIs. TCRdb reanalysed the 5' RACE reads using MiXCR and keeps one entry per CDR3 protein. The data hold about 71,000 distinct CDR3 sequences, with nearly 3.5% observed a single time. The germline V gene encodes CDR1 DFQATT and CDR2 SNEGSKA (reference sequence). The length of the CDR3 is 17 residues. The junction had 14 bases not matched to a gene; V was cut back by 3 bases and J by 3 bases. 2 million PBMCs stored at -80 C were the source of the unsorted libraries. This clonotype appeared a single time. A clone one base away is much larger, so this may be a read error.

The receptor's source is a middle-aged man with multiple sclerosis. The sequenced sample consisted of PBMCs. The chain couples TRBV20-1 to TRBJ2-7; 10 bases map to TRBD2. The CDR3 sequence: CSARTFLAGDGNYEQYF. DNA for the CDR3: TGCAGTGCTAGGACTTTCCTAGCGGGAGATGGGAACTACGAGCAGTACTTC.